This T cell receptor (beta chain) comes out of a study of response to subunit inactivated influenza vaccine. From germline, CDR1 is DFQATT and CDR2 SNEGSKA (reference sequence). The CDR3 loop spans 14 amino acids. V lost 2 bases to trimming and J lost 4 bases, with 9 bases between them. Findings of the study overall: Authors proposed each seasonal influenza vaccination draws in few new T cells.

Worth noting for this clonotype: No antigen is known for it.

From the RT-PCR reads, TCRdb called clonotypes with MiXCR, one entry per CDR3 protein. The sample has 530,000 or so distinct CDR3 sequences; around 15% are singletons. This specimen consisted of PBMCs from blood, obtained 11 to 12 days after vaccination. The sequence derives from a man aged 50 to 60 who received an inactivated influenza vaccine. The rearrangement uses TRBV20-1 and TRBJ1-6; D ambiguous. The chain's CDR3 is CSARSGPYNSPLHF. The CDR3 nucleotides read TGCAGTGCTAGATCTGGCCCGTATAATTCACCCCTCCACTTT.